Below, 2 T cell receptor beta chains from the same sample are listed, as sequenced in a study of early T cells in non-severe SARS-CoV-2 infection. TCRdb processed the 5' RACE reads anew with MiXCR; each CDR3 protein has one entry. Seen here are about 68,000 distinct CDR3 sequences, around 9.9% observed once, and the top ten hold around 6.1%. The sample was whole blood. Receptors originate from an adult who was a healthcare worker with PCR-confirmed SARS-CoV-2 infection or an uninfected control (not recorded which).

This clonotype was counted a few times. The V call is TRBV7-2, the J call TRBJ2-7; D possibly uses TRBD1 or TRBD2 (5 bases each). The CDR3 length is 17 residues. Germline lookup yields CDR1 SGHTA and CDR2 FQGNSA. Trimming shortened V by 4 bases and J by 0 bases, and 19 bases separated the two germline ends. DNA of the CDR3: TGTGCCAGCAGCTCTCACCTCCAACTAGGGGCCTCCTACGAGCAGTACTTC. Translating gives CASSSHLQLGASYEQYF.

This chain joins TRBV12-3 or TRBV12-4 and TRBJ2-5, with D possibly TRBD1 on 6 matching bases. V gave up 11 bases and J gave up 5 bases, with 15 bases separating them. This CDR3 spans 12 amino acids. The chain's CDR3 is CAVNRVGETQYF. Written as DNA, the CDR3 is TGTGCCGTCAACAGGGTTGGCGAGACCCAGTACTTC.